This note documents a single TCR beta chain sequence. The antigen remains undetermined. One end of the junction varies from germline; a read error may be responsible. Some clones are missing from TCRdb's copy, which holds only in-frame ones; the method was immunoSEQ multiplex PCR. The table lists 100,000 to 150,000 clones, approximately 90% of them singletons. The sample belongs to a study of T cell responses to AZD1222 COVID-19 vaccine. Study outcomes and limitations: Sampling captured repertoires only after the peak T cell response.

The V gene's germline CDR1 is SGHVS and CDR2 FQNEAQ. This CDR3 has 9 amino acids. This sequence joins TRBV7-8 and TRBJ2-7; D ambiguous. The sample was peripheral blood, taken 28 days after the second AZD1222 dose. This TCR came from an adult who received the AZD1222 COVID-19 vaccine. In DNA, the CDR3 is TGTGCCAGCAGCCCAGGTCCAACCTTC. Amino acid sequence: CASSPGPTF.